This T cell receptor (beta chain) is from a study of blood T cells in healthy people across ages. Looked up from germline, CDR1 is MNHEY and CDR2 is SVGAGI. This CDR3 has 15 amino acids. The V end lost 0 bases, the J end lost 4 bases, and 12 bases lay between the germline ends. A second roughly 7 to 12 cycle PCR used barcoded and J-beta primers. Tags on each cDNA molecule came from a template-switch adaptor with 12 random nucleotides. TCRdb re-analysed the 5' RACE reads in MiXCR, keeping a single row per CDR3 protein. Of 750,000 to 950,000 distinct CDR3 sequences detected, around a quarter appear once; the ten largest clones hold approximately 2.9%. There are a few counts of this clonotype. The sample also formed part of further work on T cells of mothers and their children.

The genes are TRBV6-5 and TRBJ1-2, with D tentatively TRBD1 (5 bases). The source is a boy between 10 and 17 years old in good health. The sequenced sample was blood. CDR3 DNA sequence: TGTGCCAGCAGTTACTCTGGGGGGGTCCCCTATGGCTACACCTTC. Translated: CASSYSGGVPYGYTF.